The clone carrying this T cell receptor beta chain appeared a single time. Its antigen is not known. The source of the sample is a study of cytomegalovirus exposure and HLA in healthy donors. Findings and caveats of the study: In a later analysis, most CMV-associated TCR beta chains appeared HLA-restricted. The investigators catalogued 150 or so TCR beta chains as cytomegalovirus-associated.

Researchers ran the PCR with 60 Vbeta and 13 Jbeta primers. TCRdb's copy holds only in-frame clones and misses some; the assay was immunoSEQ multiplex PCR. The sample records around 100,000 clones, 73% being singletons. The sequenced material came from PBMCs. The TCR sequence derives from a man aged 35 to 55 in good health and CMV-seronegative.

DNA for the CDR3: TGTGCCAGCACGAGACAGGGCTCCTCCTATAATTCACCCCTCCACTTT. Its translation is CASTRQGSSYNSPLHF. The chain employs TRBV5-8 and TRBJ1-6; the match to TRBD1 covers 7 bases. V lost 6 bases and J lost 0; bases outside the gene matches: 6. Germline lookup yields CDR1 SGHTS and CDR2 YDEGEE. The CDR3 has 16 amino acids.